This TCR beta chain was profiled in a study of T cells in Graves' hyperthyroidism and ophthalmopathy. Study-level results: Prediction of ophthalmopathy progression came a median roughly 6.7 months pre-onset.

Germline V gene lookup returns CDR1 SGHRS and CDR2 YFSETQ. V shed 1 base, J shed 6 bases, and the junction held 3 bases outside the gene matches. The CDR3 spans 15 residues. Among the patients, aged 18 to 65, hyperthyroidism was newly diagnosed and had lasted under 2 months. The study left out patients who had uncontrolled infection, other autoimmune disease, pregnancy or lactation. This clonotype was picked up a small number of times. Its target is not known. TCR beta CDR3 region amplification was performed from RNA transcripts. HTBI primers drove first-round RT-PCR of the TCR CDR3. TCRdb re-called the multiplex PCR reads through MiXCR, storing one row per CDR3 protein. The sample includes around 450,000 distinct CDR3 sequences, 15% to 18% of them seen just once.

The TCR comes from a woman aged 18-29 years with Graves' hyperthyroidism. The sequenced material came from blood. The chain is built from TRBV5-1 and TRBJ2-1; 11 bases are shared with TRBD1. The DNA for the CDR3 is TGCGCCAGCAGCTTGTCAGGGACAGGGGGCAATGAGCAGTTCTTC. It is translated as CASSLSGTGGNEQFF.